This T cell receptor beta chain was sequenced for a study of early T cells in non-severe SARS-CoV-2 infection. Overall study: Sequenced material consisted of bulk RNA (from unsorted whole blood), and chains were unpaired.

This clonotype has more than one count but fewer than ten. Its antigen is currently unknown. Unique molecular identifiers were affixed to single, distinct cDNA molecules. TCRdb reanalysed the 5' RACE reads using MiXCR and keeps one entry per CDR3 protein. The top ten hold about 3.6% of the sample, which has 55,000 to 75,000 distinct CDR3 sequences, roughly 5.7% seen once. Study-wide points: Matching against VDJdb likely underestimated virus-specific expansions, favoring anti-spike CD8.

CDR1 and CDR2 (germline): SGHAT, FQNNGV. Trimming cost V 8 bases and J 5 bases; bases outside gene matches: 12. CDR3 length: 15 amino acids. The TCR sequence derives from an adult who was a healthcare worker with PCR-confirmed SARS-CoV-2 infection or an uninfected control (not recorded which). This chain uses TRBV11-2 with TRBJ2-5, with 9 bases fitting TRBD2. The sample was whole blood, taken at baseline. The CDR3, as DNA: TGTGCCAGCTGCCGAAGCGGGAGGTTAGGGGAGACCCAGTACTTC. Its translation: CASCRSGRLGETQYF.